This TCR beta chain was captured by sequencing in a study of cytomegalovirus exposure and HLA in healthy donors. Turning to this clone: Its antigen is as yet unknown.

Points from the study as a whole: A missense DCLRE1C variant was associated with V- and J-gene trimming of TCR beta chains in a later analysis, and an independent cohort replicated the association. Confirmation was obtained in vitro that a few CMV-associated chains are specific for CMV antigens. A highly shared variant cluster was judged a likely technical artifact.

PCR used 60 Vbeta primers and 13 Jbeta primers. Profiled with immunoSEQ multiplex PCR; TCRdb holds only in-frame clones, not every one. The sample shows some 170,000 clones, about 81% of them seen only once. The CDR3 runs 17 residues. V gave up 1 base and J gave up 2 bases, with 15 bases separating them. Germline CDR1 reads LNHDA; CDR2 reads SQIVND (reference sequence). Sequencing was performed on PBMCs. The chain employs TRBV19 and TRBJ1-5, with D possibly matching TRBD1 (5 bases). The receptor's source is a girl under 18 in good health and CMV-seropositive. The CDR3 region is CASSIAPYETGNQPQHF. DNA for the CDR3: TGTGCCAGTAGTATAGCCCCATACGAGACAGGCAATCAGCCCCAGCATTTT.